The 25 T cell receptor beta chains presented below share a single source sample, sequenced in a study of T cells after yellow fever vaccination. Each CDR3 protein gets one entry after TCRdb re-called the 5' RACE reads with MiXCR. The data hold a few hundred thousand distinct CDR3 sequences, with 4.1% observed a single time. The sequenced sample was PBMCs, obtained 5 days after the yellow fever booster vaccination. The receptors were sampled from a man younger than 30 who received the YFV17D yellow fever vaccine.

The chain uses TRBV12-3 or TRBV12-4 and TRBJ2-6, with D possibly matching TRBD2 (5 bases). Trimming left V 2 bases short and J 2 bases short, with 7 bases between. The CDR3 runs to 15 residues. The CDR3 is CASSLQEAGANVLTF. The CDR3 DNA reads TGTGCCAGCAGTTTACAGGAGGCTGGGGCCAACGTCCTGACTTTC.

This chain connects TRBV6-2 or TRBV6-3 to TRBJ1-1; 7 bases line up with TRBD1. Germline values: CDR1 MNHEY, CDR2 SVGEGT. The CDR3 length is 15 residues. The V and J ends lost 5 bases and 1 base, in that order; junction bases with no gene match: 7. CDR3 sequence (DNA): TGTGCCAGCAGTCGGACAGGCGACAGGAACACTGAAGCTTTCTTT. This sequence encodes CASSRTGDRNTEAFF.

This clonotype was counted many times. This rearrangement joins TRBV4-2 to TRBJ2-3, with 7 bases matching TRBD2. CDR3 length: 15 residues. CDR1 is LGHNA, CDR2 YNFKEQ, per germline. The junction had 7 bases not matched to a gene; V was cut back by 1 base and J by 6 bases. This CDR3 is CASSQGKLASDTQYF. The DNA for the CDR3 is TGTGCCAGCAGCCAAGGAAAACTAGCGTCGGATACGCAGTATTTT.

The rearrangement joins TRBV11-1 to TRBJ1-2; D gene unclear. V was pared by 3 bases and J by 1 base, with 18 bases between. Germline V gene lookup returns CDR1 SGHAT and CDR2 FQDESV (reference sequence). The CDR3 loop spans 17 amino acids. CDR3 sequence reads: CASSFPVGRAVNYGYTF. CDR3 DNA sequence: TGTGCCAGCAGCTTTCCCGTAGGGAGGGCAGTTAACTATGGCTACACCTTC.

The V and J genes are TRBV30 and TRBJ2-3, with TRBD2 matching over 9 bases. The trim removed 0 bases at V and 0 bases at J, leaving 4 bases unmatched. Germline CDR1 is GTSNPN and CDR2 is SVGIG (reference sequence). The CDR3 is 16 residues long. In DNA form, the CDR3 reads TGTGCCTGGAGTGTGTGGGCGGGGGGGAGCACAGATACGCAGTATTTT. It translates to CAWSVWAGGSTDTQYF.

The chain employs TRBV20-1 and TRBJ2-1, with D hard to call. V was trimmed by 0 bases and J by 5 bases, leaving 8 bases between them. From germline, CDR1 is DFQATT and CDR2 SNEGSKA (reference sequence). The CDR3 extends over 13 amino acids. CDR3 region: CSARDTTNNEQFF. CDR3 sequence (DNA): TGCAGTGCTAGAGATACAACGAACAATGAGCAGTTCTTC.

The genes are TRBV5-1 and TRBJ1-6, with 9 bases identical to TRBD1. The CDR3 length is 14 residues. J lost 7 bases, V lost 4 bases, and 3 bases had no gene match. Germline assignment: CDR1 SGHRS and CDR2 YFSETQ. The CDR3 is CASSAGTGNSPLHF. The CDR3 DNA is TGCGCCAGCAGCGCCGGGACAGGGAATTCACCCCTCCACTTT.

CDR3 amino acids: CASSNRLGQHNSPLHF. In DNA form, the CDR3 reads TGTGCCAGCAGCAACAGACTGGGACAGCATAATTCACCCCTCCACTTT. This chain links TRBV5-6 with TRBJ1-6; 7 bases are shared with TRBD1. J was trimmed by 5 bases and V by 4 bases; bases with no gene match: 9. CDR3 length: 16 amino acids. The V gene's germline CDR1 is SGHDT and CDR2 YYEEEE. Complete variable domain (other parts from reference TRBV5-6 and TRBJ1-6): DAGVTQSPTHLIKTRGQQVTLRCSPKSGHDTVSWYQQALGQGPQFIFQYYEEEERQRGNFPDRFSGHQFPNYSSELNVNALLLGDSALYLCASSNRLGQHNSPLHFGNGTRLTVT.

This clonotype was counted only a few times. The chain uses TRBV7-8 and TRBJ2-7; 9 bases are a match to TRBD2. This CDR3 spans 14 amino acids. Trimming at V came to 2 bases and at J to 3 bases, leaving 2 bases not matched to a gene. The germline V gene encodes CDR1 SGHVS and CDR2 FQNEAQ. The CDR3 region is CASSLRTSVYEQYF. CDR3 coding DNA: TGTGCCAGCAGCTTACGGACTAGCGTCTACGAGCAGTACTTC.

This clonotype was detected many times. The CDR3 sequence: CASSQESRDSPFNTEAFF. In nucleotides, the CDR3 is TGCGCCAGCAGCCAAGAGAGCCGTGACAGTCCCTTCAACACTGAAGCTTTCTTT. This chain uses TRBV4-3 with TRBJ1-1; possibly TRBD1 for D (5 bases). CDR1 and CDR2 from the germline V gene are LGHNA and YSLEER. The CDR3 consists of 18 residues. V lost 0 bases and J 2 bases, leaving 19 bases between the germline ends.

The rearrangement links TRBV20-1 to TRBJ2-2; 9 bases agree with TRBD2. Germline V gives CDR1 DFQATT, CDR2 SNEGSKA (reference sequence). This CDR3 spans 17 amino acids. J was trimmed by 5 bases and V by 1 base; bases with no gene match: 11. The CDR3 here is CSARGPNSGGRTGELFF. CDR3 DNA sequence: TGCAGTGCTAGAGGACCCAACAGCGGGGGGCGGACCGGGGAGCTGTTTTTT.

This chain joins TRBV15 and TRBJ2-3; 8 nucleotides align to TRBD1. This CDR3 region has 18 residues. Per germline, CDR1 LNHNV and CDR2 YYDKDF (reference sequence). V trimming: 0 bases; J trimming: 0 bases; junction bases outside the gene matches: 8. The CDR3 loop is CATSRDYGQGGSTDTQYF. In DNA, the CDR3 is TGTGCCACCAGCAGAGACTACGGACAGGGAGGTAGCACAGATACGCAGTATTTT.

The chain couples TRBV9 to TRBJ1-1; D unclear. CDR3 size: 14 residues. The germline V gene encodes CDR1 SGDLS and CDR2 YYNGEE. Deletions cut 2 bases from V and 0 bases from J, with 8 bases between. CDR3 nucleotides: TGTGCCAGCAGCGTGGTTGGGATGAACACTGAAGCTTTCTTT. Protein: CASSVVGMNTEAFF.

This clonotype turned up a few times. This sequence joins TRBV20-1 and TRBJ2-7; unclear D gene. The CDR3 contains 11 residues. V lost 3 bases, J lost 6 bases, and 9 bases lay in between. Germline loops: CDR1 DFQATT, CDR2 SNEGSKA (reference sequence). Written as DNA, the CDR3 is TGCAGTGCTAGTCGAGTTGGCGAGCAGTACTTC. It encodes CSASRVGEQYF.

This clonotype was recorded at least ten times. Germline and junction disagree at one end, which may indicate a read error. This chain links TRBV5-1 with TRBJ2-3, with TRBD2 identical over 12 bases. In germline, CDR1 is SGHRS, CDR2 YFSETQ. CDR3 size: 16 residues. CDR3 in amino acids: CASSLRLAGGTDTQYF. Here the CDR3 DNA reads TGTGCCAGCAGCTTACGACTAGCGGGGGGCACAGATACGCAGTATTTT. Together with reference TRBV5-1 and TRBJ2-3, the CDR3 gives the full variable domain: KAGVTQTPRYLIKTRGQQVTLSCSPISGHRSVSWYQQTPGQGLQFLFEYFSETQRNKGNFPGRFSGRQFSNSRSEMNVSTLELGDSALYLCASSLRLAGGTDTQYFGPGTRLTVL.

This clonotype has just a few counts. The chain uses TRBV12-3 or TRBV12-4 and TRBJ2-2; D possibly matches TRBD1 or TRBD2 (6 bases each). This CDR3 region has 13 residues. The V end was cut by 1 base, the J end by 9 bases, with 9 bases between. The CDR3 is CASSLGGARELFF. CDR3 in DNA: TGTGCCAGCAGTTTAGGGGGGGCCAGGGAGCTGTTTTTT.

The chain employs TRBV7-2 and TRBJ2-3, with a weak D call TRBD2 (6 bases). Trimming cost V 1 base and J 5 bases, with 13 bases left between them. The length of the CDR3 is 15 residues. CDR1 is SGHTA, CDR2 FQGNSA, per germline. This chain's CDR3 is CASSLDSRGVDTQYF. The DNA of the CDR3 is TGTGCCAGCAGCTTAGACTCGCGCGGGGTAGATACGCAGTATTTT.

This clonotype was recorded a few times. The CDR3 reads CASSLAGGGAKDTQYF. In DNA form, the CDR3 reads TGTGCCAGCAGCTTAGCTGGCGGGGGGGCTAAAGATACGCAGTATTTT. The rearrangement joins TRBV7-2 to TRBJ2-3, with 9 nucleotides matching TRBD2. With V trimmed by 0 bases and J by 5 bases, 6 bases remained unmatched. The germline gives CDR1 SGHTA, CDR2 FQGNSA. The CDR3 has 16 amino acids.

The gene calls are TRBV13 and TRBJ1-5; D gene unclear. CDR3 length equals 14 residues. CDR1 is PRHDT and CDR2 is FYEKMQ in the germline V gene (reference sequence). Trimming pared 4 bases from V and 5 bases from J, leaving 12 bases between. CDR3 residues: CASSSRAEHQPQHF. CDR3 bases: TGTGCCAGCAGCTCCCGGGCCGAACATCAGCCCCAGCATTTT.

The chain uses TRBV12-3 or TRBV12-4 and TRBJ1-5; TRBD1 agrees at 8 bases. The V gene end was trimmed by 6 bases and the J gene end by 9 bases; junction bases not matched to a gene: 13. CDR3 length: 15 amino acids. CDR3 in DNA: TGTGCCAGCAGGTACTCGGGACAGGTTGCGGGGCCCCAGCATTTT. It yields the protein CASRYSGQVAGPQHF.

This clonotype was seen repeatedly, ten times or more. The chain is built from TRBV7-9 and TRBJ2-7, with D tentatively TRBD1 (6 bases). V gave up 5 bases and J gave up 5 bases, with 16 bases separating them. CDR3 length: 14 amino acids. The V gene's germline CDR1 is SEHNR and CDR2 FQNEAQ (reference sequence). CDR3 sequence: CASSQNTGLHEQYF. CDR3 in DNA: TGTGCCAGCAGCCAGAACACAGGGCTTCACGAGCAGTACTTC. Full variable domain (outside the CDR3, taken from reference TRBV7-9 and TRBJ2-7): DTGVSQNPRHKITKRGQNVTFRCDPISEHNRLYWYRQTLGQGPEFLTYFQNEAQLEKSRLLSDRFSAERPKGSFSTLEIQRTEQGDSAMYLCASSQNTGLHEQYFGPGTRLTVT.

In its sample, this clonotype was seen many times. V usage is TRBV7-2 and J usage is TRBJ1-2, with 9 bases identical to TRBD1. CDR1 and CDR2 (germline): SGHTA, FQGNSA. CDR3 size: 13 residues. V shed 5 bases and J 8 bases; nucleotides not matched to a gene: 6. DNA for the CDR3: TGTGCCAGCAGCCCCAGACAGGGGGGGGGCTACACCTTC. Its translation is CASSPRQGGGYTF. The entire variable domain, with the rest obtained from reference TRBV7-2 and TRBJ1-2, is as follows: GAGVSQSPSNKVTEKGKDVELRCDPISGHTALYWYRQSLGQGLEFLIYFQGNSAPDKSGLPSDRFSAERTGGSVSTLTIQRTQQEDSAVYLCASSPRQGGGYTFGSGTRLTVV.

This clonotype was seen a few times. The rearrangement uses TRBV29-1 and TRBJ2-5; D perhaps matches TRBD2 (6 bases). The germline V gene encodes CDR1 SQVTM and CDR2 ANQGSEA. The V end was cut by 7 bases, the J end by 7 bases, with 16 bases between. The CDR3 extends over 12 amino acids. The CDR3 DNA sequence: TGCAGCGCCAGGGACTTCGCTGGGACCCAGTACTTC. Protein sequence: CSARDFAGTQYF.

This clonotype was seen a few times. V and J are TRBV20-1 and TRBJ1-3; D might be TRBD1 (5 bases). V was shortened by 3 bases and J by 4 bases, with 19 bases between the two germline ends. CDR3 length equals 16 residues. Looked up from germline, CDR1 is DFQATT and CDR2 is SNEGSKA (reference sequence). CDR3 coding DNA: TGCAGTGCTAGCCGTCAAGCGCAGGGCCAGGGAAACACCATATATTTT. This gives the protein CSASRQAQGQGNTIYF.

In its sample, this clonotype was seen a few times. The genes are TRBV20-1 and TRBJ2-1; TRBD2 matches 8 bases. Germline V gene lookup returns CDR1 DFQATT and CDR2 SNEGSKA (reference sequence). This CDR3 region has 15 residues. Trimming took 4 bases from V and 2 from J; bases not matched to a gene: 7. The CDR3 DNA reads TGCAGTGCTATCGGGCGGGGGGCCACCTACAATGAGCAGTTCTTC. Translated: CSAIGRGATYNEQFF.